The 29 T cell receptor beta chains listed next were all sequenced from one sample in a study of T cells in localized non-small cell lung cancer (dated by TCRdb to 2020 to 2022). Library generation was performed with the immunoSEQ multiplex PCR assay. Imported from immuneACCESS, the table was reduced by TCRdb to in-frame sequences with V and J called. These copies leave out some clones; in studies compared against another copy, an unresolved V gene accounts for under half, and the cause of the remainder is not known. For this sample there are 50,000 to 75,000 clones; 70% to 90% appear just once. The biggest ten clones account for 22% of the sample. The material was peripheral blood, obtained before any cancer treatment. These receptors were taken from a man between 40 and 70 years old with stage I squamous cell lung carcinoma.

The chain uses TRBV5-1 and TRBJ1-5; D is perhaps TRBD1 (6 bases). V was trimmed by 4 bases and J by 7 bases, leaving 15 bases between them. Germline CDR1 and CDR2: SGHRS and YFSETQ. The CDR3 spans 14 residues. The CDR3 nucleotides are TGCGCCAGCAGCGCAGAACAGGGTAGACAGCCCCAGCATTTT. It translates to CASSAEQGRQPQHF.

J is TRBJ2-5 and V is TRBV7-3, with 11 bases fitting TRBD2. V dropped 0 bases and J dropped 4; count of bases not matched to a gene: 1. Germline CDR1 SGHTA, CDR2 FQGTGA. This CDR3 is built from 15 residues. As DNA, the CDR3 is TGTGCCAGCAGCTTAACCGGACTAGCGGGAGAGACCCAGTACTTC. This gives the protein CASSLTGLAGETQYF.

The chain joins TRBV4-1 to TRBJ2-7; 8 nucleotides align to TRBD1. V was pared by 6 bases and J by 0 bases, with 7 bases of the junction left unmatched. There are 15 residues in the CDR3. Germline assignment: CDR1 MGHRA and CDR2 YSYEKL. The CDR3 nucleotides read TGCGCCAGCAGACTGGTGACAGGGGACTCCTACGAGCAGTACTTC. Translation: CASRLVTGDSYEQYF.

The chain recombines TRBV28 with TRBJ2-7; TRBD1 might be the D (6 bases). V was clipped by 6 bases and J by 3 bases, with 12 bases between them. The CDR3 has 13 residues. Germline loops: CDR1 MDHEN, CDR2 SYDVKM. The DNA of the CDR3 is TGTGCCAGCAGCGGACAGAGGATCTACGAGCAGTACTTC. It encodes CASSGQRIYEQYF.

The CDR3 nucleotides read TGTGCCAGCAGCTTGGGGGCCCAGGGAACTAATGAAAAACTGTTTTTT. Protein sequence: CASSLGAQGTNEKLFF. The gene calls are TRBV5-6 and TRBJ1-4; D possibly corresponds to TRBD1 (5 bases). This CDR3 has 16 residues. The V and J ends lost 0 bases and 1 base respectively, with 10 bases between them. Germline values: CDR1 SGHDT, CDR2 YYEEEE.

The genes are TRBV7-2 and TRBJ2-7; TRBD1 aligns across 9 bases. After removal of 5 bases from V and 3 bases from J, the junction contained 14 bases not matched to a gene. This CDR3 has 17 amino acids. Germline loops: CDR1 SGHTA, CDR2 FQGNSA. The CDR3 DNA follows: TGTGCCAGCAGCCCACCTCGGGGACAGGGACGTTACTACGAGCAGTACTTC. It is translated as CASSPPRGQGRYYEQYF. The variable domain in full, with the rest retrieved from reference TRBV7-2 and TRBJ2-7, is GAGVSQSPSNKVTEKGKDVELRCDPISGHTALYWYRQSLGQGLEFLIYFQGNSAPDKSGLPSDRFSAERTGGSVSTLTIQRTQQEDSAVYLCASSPPRGQGRYYEQYFGPGTRLTVT.

The chain has TRBV7-3 and TRBJ2-7; a possible D gene is TRBD1 (6 bases). CDR3 length: 15 amino acids. Germline V gene lookup returns CDR1 SGHTA and CDR2 FQGTGA. Trimming took off 5 bases at V and 4 bases at J, with 18 bases between the two ends. The CDR3 reads CASSPFPRQGYEQYF. The CDR3 DNA follows: TGTGCCAGCAGCCCGTTCCCGAGGCAGGGGTACGAGCAGTACTTC.

There are a few counts of this clone. The sample contains more than one DNA sequence encoding this CDR3. J is TRBJ2-1 and V is TRBV7-3, with a possible D match to TRBD2 (6 bases). Germline CDR1 reads SGHTA; CDR2 reads FQGTGA. V gave up 5 bases and J gave up 2 bases, with 13 bases separating them. This CDR3 region has 15 residues. CDR3 in DNA: TGTGCCAGCAGCCCCAGAGCGGGCCCCTACAATGAGCAGTTCTTC. This codes for CASSPRAGPYNEQFF.

V usage is TRBV4-1 and J usage is TRBJ2-5; maybe TRBD2 (5 bases). Germline loops: CDR1 MGHRA, CDR2 YSYEKL. V dropped 8 bases and J dropped 5 bases, with 18 bases sitting between them. There are 14 residues in the CDR3. Here the CDR3 reads CASSHPGRPETQYF. In DNA form, the CDR3 reads TGCGCCAGCTCCCACCCGGGGAGACCGGAGACCCAGTACTTC.

The chain combines TRBV5-8 with TRBJ2-1; TRBD1 aligns across 11 bases. CDR3 length: 13 residues. Trimming at V came to 7 bases and at J to 4 bases, leaving 1 base not matched to a gene. Germline V gene sequence: CDR1 SGHTS, CDR2 YDEGEE. CDR3 DNA: TGTGCCAGCGGACAGGGGGCTTACAATGAGCAGTTCTTC. Translation gives CASGQGAYNEQFF.

The chain has TRBV4-1 and TRBJ2-7, with TRBD1 as a possible D gene (6 bases). The length of the CDR3 is 14 residues. Trimming cost V 5 bases and J 7 bases, with 18 bases left between them. CDR1 and CDR2 (germline): MGHRA, YSYEKL. The CDR3 DNA is TGCGCCAGCAGCGAACAGGGCCCCATGGGGGAGCAGTACTTC. Translated, it gives CASSEQGPMGEQYF.

The V and J genes are TRBV4-3 and TRBJ2-1; 8 bases fit TRBD2. CDR1 and CDR2 (germline): LGHNA, YSLEER. V gave up 0 bases and J gave up 8 bases; unmatched junction bases: 12. CDR3 length: 17 amino acids. CDR3 in DNA: TGCGCCAGCAGCCAAGATTGGGGTCGCGGGAGGTACCATGAGCAGTTCTTC. Translation: CASSQDWGRGRYHEQFF.

This chain connects TRBV29-1 to TRBJ1-3; D is unresolved. Germline-derived CDR1 and CDR2 are SQVTM and ANQGSEA. The CDR3 has 14 residues. V was trimmed by 7 bases and J by 0 bases, leaving 13 bases between them. The CDR3 here is CSGGGMDSGNTIYF. The DNA of the CDR3 is TGCAGCGGCGGTGGGATGGACTCTGGAAACACCATATATTTT.

This chain connects TRBV9 to TRBJ1-1; 8 bases match TRBD1. Germline V gives CDR1 SGDLS, CDR2 YYNGEE. The CDR3 runs 14 residues. Trimming at V came to 3 bases and at J to 0 bases, leaving 1 base not matched to a gene. The CDR3 nucleotides read TGTGCCAGCAGCGAGGGACAGGTGAACACTGAAGCTTTCTTT. This encodes CASSEGQVNTEAFF.

This chain links TRBV18 with TRBJ2-3; a possible D gene is TRBD1 (6 bases). Germline CDR1 reads KGHSH; CDR2 reads LQKENI. V was trimmed by 2 bases and J by 4 bases, leaving 10 bases between them. The CDR3 is made up of 14 amino acids. DNA of the CDR3: TGTGCCAGCTCACCAACCTCAGGGGCAGATACGCAGTATTTT. This gives the protein CASSPTSGADTQYF.

The genes are TRBV11-1 and TRBJ2-1; D is ambiguous. The V gene's germline CDR1 is SGHAT and CDR2 FQDESV (reference sequence). V gave up 4 bases and J gave up 4 bases, with 11 bases separating them. This CDR3 is built from 14 residues. CDR3 sequence: CASSSPLLYNEQFF. In DNA form, the CDR3 reads TGTGCCAGCAGCTCCCCCCTTCTATACAATGAGCAGTTCTTC.

V gene TRBV5-4 combines with J gene TRBJ2-1, with D possibly called TRBD1 or TRBD2 (5 bases each). V was trimmed by 3 bases and J by 3 bases, leaving 13 bases between them. The germline gives CDR1 SGHNT, CDR2 YYREEE (reference sequence). CDR3 size: 15 residues. DNA for the CDR3: TGTGCCAGCAGCTACTCAACAGGACTCTACAATGAGCAGTTCTTC. Protein sequence: CASSYSTGLYNEQFF.

V is TRBV5-6 and J is TRBJ2-1; possible D gene TRBD2, 6 bases. There are 15 residues in the CDR3. Germline values: CDR1 SGHDT, CDR2 YYEEEE. V was cut by 1 base and J by 1 base, with 9 bases left in between. Written as DNA, the CDR3 is TGTGCCAGCAGCTTGTGGGGAGGTTCCTACAATGAGCAGTTCTTC. This encodes CASSLWGGSYNEQFF. Full variable domain (remainder filled in from reference TRBV5-6 and TRBJ2-1): DAGVTQSPTHLIKTRGQQVTLRCSPKSGHDTVSWYQQALGQGPQFIFQYYEEEERQRGNFPDRFSGHQFPNYSSELNVNALLLGDSALYLCASSLWGGSYNEQFFGPGTRLTVL.

This chain connects TRBV11-2 to TRBJ2-7, with 7 positions matching TRBD1. The CDR3 is made up of 14 amino acids. With V trimmed by 5 bases and J by 2 bases, 6 bases remained unmatched. Germline assignment: CDR1 SGHAT and CDR2 FQNNGV. The CDR3 here is CASSNVGTAYEQYF. As DNA, the CDR3 is TGTGCCAGCAGCAATGTCGGGACAGCCTACGAGCAGTACTTC.

A word on this clone: One end of the junction fails to match germline, which may point to a read error. This chain joins TRBV7-7 and TRBJ2-2; 7 nucleotides align to TRBD2. From germline, CDR1 is SSHAT and CDR2 FNYEAQ (reference sequence). The CDR3 sequence is 16 residues long. CDR3 sequence: CASSSGLGLNTGGLFF. The CDR3 bases are TGTGCTAGCAGCTCAGGACTAGGTCTGAACACCGGGGGGCTGTTTTTT.

The rearrangement links TRBV28 to TRBJ2-1, with 8 nucleotides matching TRBD2. The CDR3 consists of 14 residues. Germline V gene lookup returns CDR1 MDHEN and CDR2 SYDVKM. The trim removed 10 bases at V and 0 bases at J, leaving 5 bases unmatched. The CDR3 DNA reads as TGTGCCACCCTAAGCGGGAGCTCCTACAATGAGCAGTTCTTC. As protein: CATLSGSSYNEQFF.

CDR3 region: CASSLAGTLNEQFF. The DNA of the CDR3 is TGTGCCAGCAGCTTAGCCGGGACTCTCAATGAGCAGTTCTTC. V gene TRBV11-2 combines with J gene TRBJ2-1, with D perhaps TRBD2 (6 bases). Germline V gene sequence: CDR1 SGHAT, CDR2 FQNNGV. V was trimmed by 1 base and J by 6 bases, leaving 10 bases between them. The CDR3 has 14 amino acids. The full variable domain, rest sourced from reference TRBV11-2 and TRBJ2-1, is EAGVAQSPRYKIIEKRQSVAFWCNPISGHATLYWYQQILGQGPKLLIQFQNNGVVDDSQLPKDRFSAERLKGVDSTLKIQPAKLEDSAVYLCASSLAGTLNEQFFGPGTRLTVL.

The rearrangement uses TRBV6-4 and TRBJ1-1; the D is unclear. Looked up from germline, CDR1 is MRHNA and CDR2 is SNTAGT. V was shortened by 6 bases and J by 4 bases, with 15 bases between the two germline ends. This CDR3 contains 14 residues. CDR3 loop: CASSDTSKGTEAFF. The CDR3 DNA reads as TGTGCCAGCAGCGACACCTCCAAGGGCACTGAAGCTTTCTTT.

This sequence joins TRBV6-5 and TRBJ1-5; the match to TRBD1 covers 12 bases. With 6 bases clipped from V and 7 bases from J, the junction kept 4 bases outside the gene matches. The CDR3 totals 14 residues. Germline V gene data show CDR1 as MNHEY and CDR2 as SVGAGI. The CDR3 is CASRGQGAEQPQHF. The CDR3 nucleotides read TGTGCCAGCAGGGGACAGGGGGCTGAACAGCCCCAGCATTTT.

The chain employs TRBV19 and TRBJ1-5, with 11 bases matching TRBD1. With V trimmed by 5 bases and J by 6 bases, 9 bases remained unmatched. The CDR3 spans 16 residues. Germline V gene sequence: CDR1 LNHDA, CDR2 SQIVND (reference sequence). CDR3 DNA sequence: TGTGCCAGTAGTGACCCACGGGACAGGGGGTTTCAGCCCCAGCATTTT. It translates to CASSDPRDRGFQPQHF.

This sequence joins TRBV27 and TRBJ2-5; D is ambiguous. The CDR3 runs 18 residues. V was pared by 2 bases and J by 4 bases, with 23 bases between. From germline, CDR1 is MNHEY and CDR2 SMNVEV (reference sequence). The CDR3 sequence is CASSLGPEDGWNPETQYF. The CDR3, as DNA: TGTGCCAGCAGTTTAGGGCCGGAAGACGGATGGAACCCAGAGACCCAGTACTTC.

The chain has TRBV7-2 and TRBJ2-3; D unclear. The CDR3 is 11 residues long. Trimming took 3 bases from V and 6 from J, leaving 4 bases between them. Germline V lookup: CDR1 SGHTA, CDR2 FQGNSA. The CDR3 nucleotides are TGTGCCAGCAGCTTTAGGGATACGCAGTATTTT. This codes for CASSFRDTQYF.

The count of this clone is one. V gene TRBV7-2 combines with J gene TRBJ2-3; unclear D gene. This CDR3 contains 14 residues. Trimming cost V 3 bases and J 2 bases, with 9 bases left between them. Per the germline V gene, CDR1 is SGHTA and CDR2 is FQGNSA. CDR3 amino acids: CASSLGGPTDTQYF. CDR3 DNA: TGTGCCAGCAGCTTGGGCGGTCCCACAGATACGCAGTATTTT.

V usage is TRBV20-1 and J usage is TRBJ2-5; the D is unclear. V lost 4 bases to trimming and J lost 5 bases, with 5 bases between them. CDR3 length: 10 residues. CDR1 and CDR2 from the germline V gene are DFQATT and SNEGSKA (reference sequence). In DNA, the CDR3 is TGCAGTGCTACCGTCGAGACCCAGTACTTC. Amino acids: CSATVETQYF.